This is a list of T cell receptor beta chains from one sample in a study of cytomegalovirus exposure and HLA in healthy donors. TCRdb's copy holds only in-frame clones and misses some; the assay was immunoSEQ multiplex PCR. The table has under 140,000 clones, 85% to 90% seen once; the top ten hold 1.4%. Sequences were obtained from PBMCs. These receptors were collected from a woman in her 30s in good health and CMV-seropositive. The CDR3 runs from the conserved cysteine through the conserved F or W. A D gene is named only where the DNA matches it firmly. Size tells how often a clone was seen (once, few, many) or the class of an expanded clone, and some rows leave it out.

. | TRBJ2-1 | TRBV4-2 | TRBD2 | TGTGCCAGCAGCCTTGGACTAGCGGGAGGGCCGATCAATGAGCAGTTCTTC | CASSLGLAGGPINEQFF
. | TRBJ1-3 | TRBV7-6 | . | TGTGCCAGCAGCTTAGGAGGAGGGTCTGGAAACACCATATATTTT | CASSLGGGSGNTIYF
. | TRBJ2-2 | TRBV10-3 | TRBD1 | TGTGCCATCAGTCTCCGGGACAGGGATATAACCGGGGAGCTGTTTTTT | CAISLRDRDITGELFF
once | TRBJ1-6 | TRBV7-9 | . | TGTGCCAGCAGCTTAGTCTTCAATTCACCCCTCCACTTT | CASSLVFNSPLHF
. | TRBJ1-1 | TRBV6-5 | . | TGTGCCAGCAGGCCCGACACCTTGAACACTGAAGCTTTCTTT | CASRPDTLNTEAFF
. | TRBJ1-5 | TRBV5-1 | . | TGCGCCAGCAGCCAGGACAGTCGCAATCAGCCCCAGCATTTT | CASSQDSRNQPQHF
. | TRBJ2-3 | TRBV6-6 | TRBD2 | TGTGCCAGCAGTCACCTTCTAGCGGCCAGCACAGATACGCAGTATTTT | CASSHLLAASTDTQYF
. | TRBJ2-3 | TRBV18 | . | TGTGCCAGCTCACCGAACTGGGCTAGCACAGATACGCAGTATTTT | CASSPNWASTDTQYF
. | TRBJ1-1 | TRBV27 | . | TGTGCCAGCAGTCCTCTCGGGTGGGAGAGCACTGAAGCTTTCTTT | CASSPLGWESTEAFF
. | TRBJ1-1 | TRBV4-1 | . | TGCGCCAGCAGCCAAAGAGGAACTGAAGCTTTCTTT | CASSQRGTEAFF
. | TRBJ1-5 | TRBV30 | . | TGTGCCTGGAGTGTGGGCAGCCAACAGCCCCAGCATTTT | CAWSVGSQQPQHF
. | TRBJ2-7 | TRBV28 | TRBD1 | TGTGCCAGCAGGGAACCGGGACAGGGTTCCTACGAGCAGTACTTC | CASREPGQGSYEQYF
. | TRBJ2-1 | TRBV4-2 | TRBD2 | TGTGCCAGCAGCCAAGATCTTGGAGCGGGAGGGTACAATGAGCAGTTCTTC | CASSQDLGAGGYNEQFF
. | TRBJ1-5 | TRBV5-5 | TRBD1 | TGTGCCAGCAGCCCGGACAGGGGCCACAATCAGCCCCAGCATTTT | CASSPDRGHNQPQHF
. | TRBJ2-4 | TRBV2 | . | TGTGCCAGCAGTGAGAGTCGTATTGAAAACATTCAGTACTTC | CASSESRIENIQYF
. | TRBJ1-2 | TRBV4-2 | TRBD1 | TGTGCCAGCAGCGGACAGGGGGGGATCTATGGCTACACCTTC | CASSGQGGIYGYTF
. | TRBJ2-7 | TRBV13 | . | TGTGCCAGCAGCAGCGGACCGTTCGGCGAGCAGTACTTC | CASSSGPFGEQYF
. | TRBJ2-5 | TRBV5-6 | TRBD2 | TGTGCCAGCAGCTTGGCTCTAGCGGGGAAAGAGACCCAGTACTTC | CASSLALAGKETQYF
. | TRBJ2-5 | TRBV7-2 | . | TGTGCCAGCAACCCAGTGCTAGGGACCCAGTACTTC | CASNPVLGTQYF
once | TRBJ2-3 | TRBV5-1 | . | TGCGCCAGCAGCTTAGGGGGACCAGATACGCAGTATTTT | CASSLGGPDTQYF
. | TRBJ2-3 | TRBV15 | TRBD2 | TGTGCCACCAGCCCCGGACTAGCGGGGGCCACAGATACGCAGTATTTT | CATSPGLAGATDTQYF
. | TRBJ2-7 | TRBV28 | TRBD1 | TGTGCCAGCAGTTTCCTCTCAGGGGGCTACGAGCAGTACTTC | CASSFLSGGYEQYF
. | TRBJ2-5 | TRBV30 | . | TGTGCCTGGACGGGGTCTGAGACCCAGTACTTC | CAWTGSETQYF
. | TRBJ2-7 | TRBV7-3 | . | TGTGCCAGCAGCCGTAAGGGCCCCTTAGCGAGGATAATCTACGAGCAGTACTTC | CASSRKGPLARIIYEQYF
. | TRBJ2-3 | TRBV11-2 | . | TGTGCCAGCACCCCCGCCGGAGATACGCAGTATTTT | CASTPAGDTQYF
. | TRBJ1-5 | TRBV6-5 | TRBD1 | TGTGCCAGCAGTCCCGACAGGGCAAATCAGCCCCAGCATTTT | CASSPDRANQPQHF
. | TRBJ2-1 | TRBV25-1 | TRBD2 | TGTGCCAGCAGTGATCCAGCGGGGGCGCGGGGAACGTACAATGAGCAGTTCTTC | CASSDPAGARGTYNEQFF
. | TRBJ2-7 | TRBV7-2 | TRBD2 | TGTGCCAGCAGCTCTAGCGGGGGGGTTTACGAGCAGTACTTC | CASSSSGGVYEQYF
. | TRBJ2-7 | TRBV10-3 | TRBD1 | TGTGCCATGAAAGAGGGGGCCAGCTACGAGCAGTACTTC | CAMKEGASYEQYF
once | TRBJ1-5 | TRBV19 | TRBD1 | TGTGCCAGTAGTTCGGGACAGAGCAATCAGCCCCAGCATTTT | CASSSGQSNQPQHF
. | TRBJ2-1 | TRBV5-1 | TRBD2 | TGCGCCAGCAGCTTGGGTAGCGGGAGTTATATCGATGAGCAGTTCTTC | CASSLGSGSYIDEQFF
. | TRBJ2-1 | TRBV7-2 | . | TGTGCCAGCAGCCGTCCCGGGTCCTACAATGAGCAGTTCTTC | CASSRPGSYNEQFF
. | TRBJ2-7 | TRBV6-5 | TRBD1 | TGTGCCAGCAGTCCCGCGGGACAGGGAAACAACGAGCAGTACTTC | CASSPAGQGNNEQYF
. | TRBJ1-2 | TRBV12-5 | . | TGTGCTAGTGGTTCCCAGATTCGCTATGGCTACACCTTC | CASGSQIRYGYTF
. | TRBJ2-1 | TRBV5-1 | . | TGCGCCAGCAGCTTCGCCGGTCAGGACTACAATGAGCAGTTCTTC | CASSFAGQDYNEQFF
. | TRBJ1-1 | TRBV11-2 | TRBD1 | TGTGCCAGCAGCTTAGACGGGACAGGGGTAAAGAACACTGAAGCTTTCTTT | CASSLDGTGVKNTEAFF
. | TRBJ2-3 | TRBV9 | TRBD2 | TGTGCCAGCAGCTCTGGACTAGCGGTAAACACAGATACGCAGTATTTT | CASSSGLAVNTDTQYF
. | TRBJ2-3 | TRBV19 | TRBD1 | TGTGCCAGTAGTATTCGGGGACAGGGGGCCGGCACAGATACGCAGTATTTT | CASSIRGQGAGTDTQYF
. | TRBJ2-1 | TRBV19 | TRBD2 | TGTGCCAGTACGCGGGTAGCGGGAGTTCTCAGCTCCTACAATGAGCAGTTCTTC | CASTRVAGVLSSYNEQFF
. | TRBJ2-4 | TRBV2 | TRBD1 | TGTGCCAGCAGCCGCGGACAGGGGGCCTCCAAAAACATTCAGTACTTC | CASSRGQGASKNIQYF
. | TRBJ2-1 | TRBV5-1 | TRBD2 | TGCGCCAGCAGCTCAGGACTAGCGGGATCTACCCTGAGGTACAATGAGCAGTTCTTC | CASSSGLAGSTLRYNEQFF